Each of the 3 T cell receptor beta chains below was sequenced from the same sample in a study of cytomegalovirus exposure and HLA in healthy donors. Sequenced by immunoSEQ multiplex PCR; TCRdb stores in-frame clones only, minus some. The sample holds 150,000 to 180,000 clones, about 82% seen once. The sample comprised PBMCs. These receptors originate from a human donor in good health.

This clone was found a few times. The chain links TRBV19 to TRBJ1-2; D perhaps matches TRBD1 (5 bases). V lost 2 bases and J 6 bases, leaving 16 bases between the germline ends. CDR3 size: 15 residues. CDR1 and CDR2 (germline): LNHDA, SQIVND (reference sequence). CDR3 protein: CASSIIGREGDGYTF. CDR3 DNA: TGTGCCAGTAGTATAATTGGCAGGGAAGGAGATGGCTACACCTTC.

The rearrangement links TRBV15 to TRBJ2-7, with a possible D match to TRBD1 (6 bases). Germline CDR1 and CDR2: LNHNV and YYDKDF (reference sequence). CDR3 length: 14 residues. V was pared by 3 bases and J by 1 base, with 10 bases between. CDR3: CATSRTRGSYEQYF. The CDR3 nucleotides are TGTGCCACCAGCAGGACCAGGGGTTCCTACGAGCAGTACTTC.

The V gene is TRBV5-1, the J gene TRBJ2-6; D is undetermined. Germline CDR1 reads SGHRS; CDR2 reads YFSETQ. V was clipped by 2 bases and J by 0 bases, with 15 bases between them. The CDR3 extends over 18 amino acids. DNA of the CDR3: TGCGCCAGCAGCTTACGAACTCCCTCAAGCTCTGGGGCCAACGTCCTGACTTTC. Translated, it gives CASSLRTPSSSGANVLTF.